Given below is one T cell receptor (beta chain) in context. The antigen is not known. This CDR3 is built from 13 residues. Germline CDR1 and CDR2: SEHNR and FQNEAQ (reference sequence). Deletions cut 5 bases from V and 6 bases from J, with 13 bases between. This entry is derived from a study of beta chain features in type 1 diabetes. Study-level findings and limits: Type 1 diabetes patients had VDJ junctions that carried fewer insertions and more deletions.

As every portion of the isolated RNA was reverse transcribed, the sequencing read expressed TCRB transcripts. TCRdb keeps only in-frame clones here, not all; method: immunoSEQ multiplex PCR. The sample holds about 330,000 clones, 9.5% to 11% seen once. Sequencing was done on a sample of naive CD4+ T cells from blood. This TCR came from a woman in her 30s in good health. J is TRBJ1-1 and V is TRBV7-9; D possibly corresponds to TRBD1 (6 bases). The CDR3 here is CASSPQGWAEAFF. The CDR3 DNA sequence: TGTGCCAGCAGCCCACAGGGATGGGCTGAAGCTTTCTTT.